This TCR beta chain is drawn from a study of long-term antiretroviral therapy in people with HIV. General study findings and limits: Clones with expansion before ART led the repertoire at all time points. HIV repertoires had narrower CDR3 length ranges than controls.

In regard to this clone: Its antigen is still unknown.

The immunoSEQ assay was v3.0, run at survey level. Sequencing was designed to cover about 35,000-55,000 T-cell genomes in each sample. Produced via immunoSEQ multiplex PCR; TCRdb's table is partial and in-frame only. Found here are 14,000 or so clones, roughly 84% of them singletons; the top ten hold around 7.9%. The receptor was derived from a man younger than 45 with HIV. Material: unsorted PBMCs, obtained 0.4 years after starting antiretroviral therapy.

The CDR3 bases are TGTGCCAGCAGCTTAGAGCGAGGGCGATTTCAGTACTTC. Amino acids: CASSLERGRFQYF. The V gene is TRBV13, the J gene TRBJ2-7; TRBD2 might be the D (5 bases). Trimming left V 1 base short and J 10 bases short, with 14 bases between. This CDR3 has 13 amino acids. The germline gives CDR1 PRHDT, CDR2 FYEKMQ (reference sequence).